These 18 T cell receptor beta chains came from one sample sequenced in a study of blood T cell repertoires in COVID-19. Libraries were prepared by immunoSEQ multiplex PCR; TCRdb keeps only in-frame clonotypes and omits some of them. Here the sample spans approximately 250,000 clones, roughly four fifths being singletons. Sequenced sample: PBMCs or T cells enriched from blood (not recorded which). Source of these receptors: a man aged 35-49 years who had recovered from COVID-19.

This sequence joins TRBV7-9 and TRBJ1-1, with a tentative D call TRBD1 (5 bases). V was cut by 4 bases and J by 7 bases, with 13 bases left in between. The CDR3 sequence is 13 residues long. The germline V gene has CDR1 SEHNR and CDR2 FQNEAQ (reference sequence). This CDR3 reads CASSSSQGGEAFF. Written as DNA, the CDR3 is TGTGCCAGCAGCTCAAGTCAGGGTGGTGAAGCTTTCTTT. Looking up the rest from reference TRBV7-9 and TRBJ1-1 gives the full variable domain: DTGVSQNPRHKITKRGQNVTFRCDPISEHNRLYWYRQTLGQGPEFLTYFQNEAQLEKSRLLSDRFSAERPKGSFSTLEIQRTEQGDSAMYLCASSSSQGGEAFFGQGTRLTVV.

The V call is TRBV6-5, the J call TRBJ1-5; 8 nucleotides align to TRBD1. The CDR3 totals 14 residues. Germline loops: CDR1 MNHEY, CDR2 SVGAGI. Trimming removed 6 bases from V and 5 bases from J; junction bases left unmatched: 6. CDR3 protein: CASSFDRGDQPQHF. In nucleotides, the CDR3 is TGTGCCAGCAGCTTCGACAGGGGAGATCAGCCCCAGCATTTT.

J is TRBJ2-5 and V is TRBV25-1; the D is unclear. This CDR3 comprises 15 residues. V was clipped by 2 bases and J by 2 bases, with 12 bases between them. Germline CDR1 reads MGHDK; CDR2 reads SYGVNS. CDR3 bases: TGTGCCAGCAGTGAAGGTTTACAGTCACAAGAGACCCAGTACTTC. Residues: CASSEGLQSQETQYF.

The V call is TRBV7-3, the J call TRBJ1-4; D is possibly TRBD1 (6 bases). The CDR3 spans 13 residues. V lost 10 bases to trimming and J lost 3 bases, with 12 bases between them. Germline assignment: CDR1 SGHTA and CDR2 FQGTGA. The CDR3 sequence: CATQRTANEKLFF. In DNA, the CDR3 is TGTGCCACCCAAAGGACAGCTAATGAAAAACTGTTTTTT.

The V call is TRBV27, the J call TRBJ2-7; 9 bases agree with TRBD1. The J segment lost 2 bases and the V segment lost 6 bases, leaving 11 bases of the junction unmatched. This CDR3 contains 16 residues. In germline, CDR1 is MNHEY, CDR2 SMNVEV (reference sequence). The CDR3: CASRPRDREVTYEQYF. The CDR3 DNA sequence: TGTGCCAGCAGACCCCGGGACAGGGAGGTAACCTACGAGCAGTACTTC.

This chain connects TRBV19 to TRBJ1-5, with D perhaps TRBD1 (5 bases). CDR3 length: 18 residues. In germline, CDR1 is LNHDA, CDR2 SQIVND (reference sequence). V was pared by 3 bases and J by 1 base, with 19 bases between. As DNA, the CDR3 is TGTGCCAGTAGTATTCAGGAGGGGATGACGGAAAGCAATCAGCCCCAGCATTTT. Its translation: CASSIQEGMTESNQPQHF.

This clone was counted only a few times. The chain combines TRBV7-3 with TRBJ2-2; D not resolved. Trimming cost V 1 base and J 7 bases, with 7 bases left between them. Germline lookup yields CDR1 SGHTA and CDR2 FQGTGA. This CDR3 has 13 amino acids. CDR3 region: CASSLIAHGELFF. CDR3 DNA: TGTGCCAGCAGCTTAATAGCTCACGGGGAGCTGTTTTTT.

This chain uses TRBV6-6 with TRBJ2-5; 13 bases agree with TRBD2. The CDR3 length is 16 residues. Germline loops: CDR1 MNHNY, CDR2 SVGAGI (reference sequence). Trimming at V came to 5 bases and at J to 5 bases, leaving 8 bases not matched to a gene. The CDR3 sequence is CASSRLAGGPRETQYF. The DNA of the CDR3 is TGTGCCAGCAGTCGACTAGCGGGGGGCCCGAGGGAGACCCAGTACTTC.

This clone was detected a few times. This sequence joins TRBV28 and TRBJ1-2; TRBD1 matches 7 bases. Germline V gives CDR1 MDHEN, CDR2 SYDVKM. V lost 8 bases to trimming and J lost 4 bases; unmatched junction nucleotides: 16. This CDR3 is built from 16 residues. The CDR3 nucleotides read TGTGCCAGCGGATCAAACTTCAGGGGGACGGGCTATGGCTACACCTTC. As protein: CASGSNFRGTGYGYTF.

CDR3: CSVEGQSDEQFF. Written as DNA, the CDR3 is TGCAGCGTTGAGGGGCAGTCCGATGAGCAGTTCTTC. J is TRBJ2-1 and V is TRBV29-1, with D possibly matching TRBD1 (5 bases). The CDR3 extends over 12 amino acids. CDR1 is SQVTM and CDR2 is ANQGSEA in the germline V gene. Deletions cut 3 bases from V and 8 bases from J, with 11 bases between.

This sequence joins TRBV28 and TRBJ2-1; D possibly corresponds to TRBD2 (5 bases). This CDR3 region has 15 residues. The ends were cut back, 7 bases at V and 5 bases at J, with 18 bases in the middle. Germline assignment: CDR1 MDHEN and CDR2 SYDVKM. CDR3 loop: CASTVLEGRNNEQFF. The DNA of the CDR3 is TGTGCCAGCACAGTCCTTGAGGGTAGGAACAATGAGCAGTTCTTC.

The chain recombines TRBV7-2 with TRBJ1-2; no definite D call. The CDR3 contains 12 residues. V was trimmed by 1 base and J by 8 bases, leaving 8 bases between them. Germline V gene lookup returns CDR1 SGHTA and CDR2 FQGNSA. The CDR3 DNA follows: TGTGCCAGCAGCTTAGAAGGAGGAGGCTACACCTTC. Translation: CASSLEGGGYTF.

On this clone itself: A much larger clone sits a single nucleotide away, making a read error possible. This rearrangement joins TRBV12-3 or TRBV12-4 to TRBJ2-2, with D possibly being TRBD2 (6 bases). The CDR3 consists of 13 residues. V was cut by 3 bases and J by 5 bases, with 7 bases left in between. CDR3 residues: CASSFRGTGELFF. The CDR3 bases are TGTGCCAGCAGTTTCCGGGGGACCGGGGAGCTGTTTTTT.

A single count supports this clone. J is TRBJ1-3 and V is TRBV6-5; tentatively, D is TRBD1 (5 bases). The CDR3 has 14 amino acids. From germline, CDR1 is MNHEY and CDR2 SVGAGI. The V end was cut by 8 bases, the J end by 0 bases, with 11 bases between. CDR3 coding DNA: TGTGCCAGCTCGAGACAGTACTCTGGAAACACCATATATTTT. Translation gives CASSRQYSGNTIYF.

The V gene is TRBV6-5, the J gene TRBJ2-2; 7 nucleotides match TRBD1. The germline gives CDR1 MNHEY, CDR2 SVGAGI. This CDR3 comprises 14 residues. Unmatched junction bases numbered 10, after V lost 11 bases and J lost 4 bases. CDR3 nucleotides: TGTGCCTCCCAACAGGGGCCCACCACCGGGGAGCTGTTTTTT. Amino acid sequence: CASQQGPTTGELFF.

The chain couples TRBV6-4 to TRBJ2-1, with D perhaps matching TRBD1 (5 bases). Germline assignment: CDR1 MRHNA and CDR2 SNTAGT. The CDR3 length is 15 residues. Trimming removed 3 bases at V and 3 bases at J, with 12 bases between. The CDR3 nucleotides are TGTGCCAGCAGTGAGGTATCAGGGATCTACAATGAGCAGTTCTTC. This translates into CASSEVSGIYNEQFF.

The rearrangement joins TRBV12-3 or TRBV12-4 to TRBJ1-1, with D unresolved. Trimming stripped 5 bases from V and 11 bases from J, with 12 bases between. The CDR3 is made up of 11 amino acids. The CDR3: CASSINSEAFF. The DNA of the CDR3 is TGTGCCAGCAGTATCAACAGTGAGGCTTTCTTT.

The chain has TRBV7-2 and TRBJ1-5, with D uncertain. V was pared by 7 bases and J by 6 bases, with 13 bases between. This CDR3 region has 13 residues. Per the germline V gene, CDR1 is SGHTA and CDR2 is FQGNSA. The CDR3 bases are TGTGCCAGCACTGAAGTCCGGGGTCAGCCCCAGCATTTT. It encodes CASTEVRGQPQHF.